One sample yielded the 11 T cell receptor beta chains listed below, sequenced in a study of lymphopenia after photon versus proton radiotherapy. Sequencing used immunoSEQ multiplex PCR; TCRdb keeps in-frame clones, though not all of them. Of 45,000 to 65,000 clones in the sample, about 83% were seen once. The sample here was peripheral blood, taken from a patient treated with photon-based radiotherapy. Receptor source: a man aged 50 to 59 with gastric cancer.

This rearrangement joins TRBV5-4 to TRBJ2-3, with D perhaps matching TRBD1 (5 bases). This CDR3 has 15 residues. The ends were cut back, 0 bases at V and 1 base at J, with 9 bases in the middle. Germline CDR1 is SGHNT and CDR2 is YYREEE (reference sequence). Written as DNA, the CDR3 is TGTGCCAGCAGCTTGGAGGGGCAGGGCACAGATACGCAGTATTTT. This encodes CASSLEGQGTDTQYF.

The rearrangement links TRBV6-1 to TRBJ1-1; D may be TRBD1 (5 bases). This CDR3 comprises 14 residues. Trimming took off 4 bases at V and 0 bases at J, with 9 bases between the two ends. Looked up from germline, CDR1 is MNHNS and CDR2 is SASEGT. Here the CDR3 DNA reads TGTGCCAGCAGTGGGGGGGACGTGAACACTGAAGCTTTCTTT. Amino acids: CASSGGDVNTEAFF.

The genes are TRBV30 and TRBJ1-2; 9 positions agree with TRBD1. The CDR3 runs to 16 residues. Losses at the gene ends were 3 bases for V and 7 bases for J; bases not matched to a gene: 15. Germline loops: CDR1 GTSNPN, CDR2 SVGIG (reference sequence). The CDR3 spells CAWSLPWGQGVGGYTF. For the CDR3, the DNA is TGTGCCTGGAGCCTCCCGTGGGGACAGGGAGTCGGTGGCTACACCTTC.

V and J are TRBV6-1 and TRBJ1-2; 7 bases map to TRBD1. Germline values: CDR1 MNHNS, CDR2 SASEGT. This CDR3 comprises 15 residues. V trimming: 9 bases; J trimming: 6 bases; junction bases outside the gene matches: 16. The CDR3 DNA follows: TGTGCCAGTTCGGGACAGTCGTACCTATCGAATGGCTACACCTTC. It specifies CASSGQSYLSNGYTF.

This clone was found once. The chain carries TRBV10-1 and TRBJ2-5, with D uncertain. The CDR3 sequence is 14 residues long. V was shortened by 9 bases and J by 3 bases, with 17 bases between the two germline ends. Germline lookup yields CDR1 WNHNN and CDR2 SYGVQD (reference sequence). The CDR3 sequence is CARISGSKEETQYF. The CDR3 DNA sequence: TGCGCCAGAATCTCCGGGTCCAAGGAAGAGACCCAGTACTTC.

The chain employs TRBV2 and TRBJ1-4; 9 bases map to TRBD1. Germline V gene lookup returns CDR1 SNHLY and CDR2 FYNNEI. V lost 7 bases and J lost 7; bases outside the gene matches: 7. This CDR3 comprises 14 residues. This chain's CDR3 is CASKGTGRSEKLFF. CDR3 nucleotide sequence: TGTGCCAGCAAAGGGACAGGGAGGAGTGAAAAACTGTTTTTT.

The rearrangement joins TRBV7-8 to TRBJ1-1; D call uncertain. The CDR3 runs to 15 residues. Germline V gene data show CDR1 as SGHVS and CDR2 as FQNEAQ. V was cut by 1 base and J by 1 base, with 10 bases left in between. The CDR3 loop is CASSLEEGQNTEAFF. The CDR3 DNA reads as TGTGCCAGCAGCTTAGAAGAGGGCCAGAACACTGAAGCTTTCTTT.

The gene calls are TRBV30 and TRBJ2-3; 10 bases align to TRBD2. Germline values: CDR1 GTSNPN, CDR2 SVGIG (reference sequence). V was clipped by 2 bases and J by 1 base; unmatched bases: 3. The CDR3 is 15 amino acids. The CDR3 reads CAWSIAGGGTDTQYF. The CDR3 DNA reads TGTGCCTGGAGTATAGCGGGAGGAGGCACAGATACGCAGTATTTT.

Details on this clone: This may be a read error, as it is one base from a much larger clone. The chain is built from TRBV6-6 and TRBJ1-2; D remains unclear. Germline loops: CDR1 MNHNY, CDR2 SVGAGI (reference sequence). Trimming shortened V by 6 bases and J by 0 bases, and 5 bases separated the two germline ends. This CDR3 is built from 12 residues. This CDR3 is CASRDTNYGYTF. The CDR3 nucleotides are TGTGCCAGCAGGGATACTAACTATGGCTACACCTTC.

This chain connects TRBV13 to TRBJ2-7; 10 positions agree with TRBD2. With V trimmed by 5 bases and J by 7 bases, 2 bases remained unmatched. The germline V gene has CDR1 PRHDT and CDR2 FYEKMQ (reference sequence). CDR3 length: 12 residues. Here the CDR3 reads CASSRTSGEQYF. The DNA for the CDR3 is TGTGCCAGCAGCCGGACTAGCGGTGAGCAGTACTTC.

This clone has more than one count but fewer than ten. The chain uses TRBV6-1 and TRBJ1-5; the D gene is possibly TRBD1 (5 bases). From germline, CDR1 is MNHNS and CDR2 SASEGT. CDR3 size: 18 residues. V was cut by 2 bases and J by 0 bases, with 17 bases left in between. The CDR3 DNA sequence: TGTGCCAGCAGTGAATACAGGTTATGGGGTGATAGCAATCAGCCCCAGCATTTT. Translated: CASSEYRLWGDSNQPQHF.